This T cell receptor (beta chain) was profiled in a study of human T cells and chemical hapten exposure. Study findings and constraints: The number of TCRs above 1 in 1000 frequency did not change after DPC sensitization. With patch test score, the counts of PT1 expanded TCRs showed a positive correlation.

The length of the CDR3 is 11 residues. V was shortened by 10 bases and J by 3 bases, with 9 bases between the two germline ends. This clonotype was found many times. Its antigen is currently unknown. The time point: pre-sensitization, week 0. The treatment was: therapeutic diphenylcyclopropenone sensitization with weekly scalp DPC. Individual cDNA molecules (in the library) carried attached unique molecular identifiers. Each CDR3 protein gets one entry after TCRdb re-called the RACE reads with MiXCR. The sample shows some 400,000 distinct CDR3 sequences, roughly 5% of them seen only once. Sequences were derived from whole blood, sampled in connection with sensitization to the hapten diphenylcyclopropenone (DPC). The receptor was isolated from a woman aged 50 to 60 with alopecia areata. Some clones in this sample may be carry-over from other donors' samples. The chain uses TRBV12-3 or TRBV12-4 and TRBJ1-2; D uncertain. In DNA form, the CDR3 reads TGTGCCACCGACGGGGACTATGGCTACACCTTC. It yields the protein CATDGDYGYTF.